These 32 T cell receptor beta chains share one sample of origin, sequenced in a study of cytomegalovirus exposure and HLA in healthy donors. The PCR employed 60 Vbeta primers together with 13 Jbeta primers. Profiled with immunoSEQ multiplex PCR; TCRdb holds only in-frame clones, not every one. The profile shows about 140,000 clones, roughly 76% of them singletons. Material: PBMCs. The receptors stem from a female donor in good health and CMV-seronegative.

A single count supports this clone. The rearrangement joins TRBV10-3 to TRBJ2-2; TRBD2 matches at 9 bases. J lost 0 bases, V lost 2 bases, and 7 bases had no gene match. Germline lookup yields CDR1 ENHRY and CDR2 SYGVKD. This CDR3 comprises 18 residues. The DNA for the CDR3 is TGTGCCATCAGTGAGAGCCCGGCGGGGGGGTCGAACACCGGGGAGCTGTTTTTT. It yields the protein CAISESPAGGSNTGELFF.

The chain uses TRBV5-1 and TRBJ1-5; 9 nucleotides line up with TRBD1. The J segment lost 1 base and the V segment lost 5 bases, leaving 10 bases of the junction unmatched. There are 17 residues in the CDR3. The germline V gene encodes CDR1 SGHRS and CDR2 YFSETQ. The CDR3 region has the DNA TGCGCCAGCAGTGAGGGACAGGGTGGTGAAAGCAATCAGCCCCAGCATTTT. Encoded protein: CASSEGQGGESNQPQHF.

This clone was detected a few times. The chain uses TRBV4-1 and TRBJ1-2, with unresolved D. The CDR3 sequence is 14 residues long. Per the germline V gene, CDR1 is MGHRA and CDR2 is YSYEKL. V was shortened by 5 bases and J by 4 bases, with 14 bases between the two germline ends. Here the CDR3 reads CASSYGPGGYGYTF. CDR3 bases: TGCGCCAGCAGCTACGGTCCCGGAGGCTATGGCTACACCTTC.

This clone was seen a few times. The chain carries TRBV27 and TRBJ1-2, with TRBD1 as a possible D gene (5 bases). Trimming pared 3 bases from V and 4 bases from J, leaving 15 bases between. The CDR3 runs to 15 residues. Germline lookup yields CDR1 MNHEY and CDR2 SMNVEV (reference sequence). CDR3 sequence reads: CASSFKVDSFYGYTF. In nucleotides, the CDR3 is TGTGCCAGCAGTTTTAAGGTAGACAGCTTCTATGGCTACACCTTC.

Only one count was recorded for this clone. The gene calls are TRBV10-1 and TRBJ2-5; a weak D match, TRBD1 (5 bases). CDR3 length: 13 amino acids. Germline-derived CDR1 and CDR2 are WNHNN and SYGVQD (reference sequence). The V end was cut by 4 bases, the J end by 3 bases, with 9 bases between. CDR3 in amino acids: CASSARAEETQYF. The CDR3 nucleotides are TGCGCCAGCAGTGCCAGGGCCGAAGAGACCCAGTACTTC.

This chain connects TRBV11-3 to TRBJ2-7; tentative D call: TRBD2 (6 bases). Trimming shortened V by 6 bases and J by 2 bases, and 11 bases separated the two germline ends. Germline V gene data show CDR1 as SGHNT and CDR2 as YENEEA. This CDR3 has 13 residues. The CDR3 DNA reads TGTGCCAGCAGTAGGGAGGCAGCCTACGAGCAGTACTTC. Translation: CASSREAAYEQYF.

The chain combines TRBV28 with TRBJ1-1; TRBD1 is a possible D gene (5 bases). The V gene lost 3 bases and the J gene lost 10 bases, with 24 bases spanning the gap. This CDR3 is 16 amino acids long. CDR1 is MDHEN, CDR2 SYDVKM, per germline. As DNA, the CDR3 is TGTGCCAGCAGTTTGAGTACAGGAGGGCCTTTTAAGGGAGCTTTCTTT. Its translation is CASSLSTGGPFKGAFF. The full variable domain, with the rest looked up from reference TRBV28 and TRBJ1-1, is DVKVTQSSRYLVKRTGEKVFLECVQDMDHENMFWYRQDPGLGLRLIYFSYDVKMKEKGDIPEGYSVSREKKERFSLILESASTNQTSMYLCASSLSTGGPFKGAFFGQGTRLTVV.

The chain carries TRBV29-1 and TRBJ2-1, with 10 bases identical to TRBD1. Germline values: CDR1 SQVTM, CDR2 ANQGSEA. The junction had 20 bases not matched to a gene; V was cut back by 5 bases and J by 7 bases. This CDR3 region has 18 residues. DNA for the CDR3: TGCAGCGTTAGGGCCGAGGGACAGGGGAGAAATCTGGGTAATGAGCAGTTCTTC. Protein: CSVRAEGQGRNLGNEQFF.

The rearrangement links TRBV10-2 to TRBJ1-2; maybe TRBD1 (6 bases). Deletions cut 8 bases from V and 4 bases from J, with 17 bases between. CDR3 length: 14 residues. Germline V gene sequence: CDR1 WSHSY, CDR2 SAAADI. CDR3 sequence: CASGYRVESYGYTF. The CDR3 nucleotides are TGCGCCAGCGGCTACAGGGTGGAGAGCTATGGCTACACCTTC.

In its sample, this clone was seen once. The chain uses TRBV30 and TRBJ2-6; D gene ambiguous. Germline V gene data show CDR1 as GTSNPN and CDR2 as SVGIG (reference sequence). This CDR3 has 17 residues. V was clipped by 0 bases and J by 5 bases, with 17 bases between them. The CDR3 sequence is CAWSVPQTHGRANVLTF. The CDR3 bases are TGTGCCTGGAGTGTACCCCAGACTCATGGAAGGGCCAACGTCCTGACTTTC.

This clone was picked up one time. This rearrangement joins TRBV18 to TRBJ1-1; D unresolved. CDR1 KGHSH and CDR2 LQKENI come from the germline V gene. This CDR3 contains 12 residues. CDR3 in DNA: TGTGCGGGTTCGGGTGAGGACACTGAAGCTTTCTTT. This encodes CAGSGEDTEAFF.

The chain links TRBV5-6 to TRBJ2-5; a weak D match, TRBD1 (5 bases). The CDR3 is 14 residues long. The germline V gene has CDR1 SGHDT and CDR2 YYEEEE. Trimming removed 4 bases from V and 0 bases from J, with 10 bases in between. The CDR3 region is CASSDDSNQETQYF. CDR3 DNA: TGTGCCAGCAGCGACGACAGTAACCAAGAGACCCAGTACTTC.

The CDR3 DNA reads as TGTGCCAGCAGCCGACAGGTTGGAGAGACCCAGTACTTC. This codes for CASSRQVGETQYF. The V call is TRBV4-2, the J call TRBJ2-5, with D tentatively TRBD1 (6 bases). The V and J ends lost 4 bases and 4 bases respectively, with 10 bases between them. The CDR3 has 13 residues. Germline lookup yields CDR1 LGHNA and CDR2 YNFKEQ.

This clone was observed a handful of times. The CDR3 loop is CASSFNRLNTEAFF. DNA for the CDR3: TGTGCCAGCAGCTTTAACAGACTGAACACTGAAGCTTTCTTT. The chain joins TRBV5-6 to TRBJ1-1; no clear D. The CDR3 is 14 residues long. V dropped 2 bases and J dropped 0 bases, with 8 bases sitting between them. CDR1 and CDR2 (germline): SGHDT, YYEEEE. The full variable domain, in which reference TRBV5-6 and TRBJ1-1 provide the parts outside the CDR3, is DAGVTQSPTHLIKTRGQQVTLRCSPKSGHDTVSWYQQALGQGPQFIFQYYEEEERQRGNFPDRFSGHQFPNYSSELNVNALLLGDSALYLCASSFNRLNTEAFFGQGTRLTVV.

V gene TRBV11-2 combines with J gene TRBJ2-7; 10 positions match TRBD2. V was pared by 1 base and J by 3 bases, with 3 bases of the junction left unmatched. Germline assignment: CDR1 SGHAT and CDR2 FQNNGV. This CDR3 contains 15 residues. The CDR3 sequence: CASSLALAGVYEQYF. In DNA form, the CDR3 reads TGTGCCAGCAGCTTAGCGCTAGCGGGAGTCTACGAGCAGTACTTC.

The chain couples TRBV28 to TRBJ2-7; TRBD2 agrees at 12 bases. Trimming removed 7 bases from V and 6 bases from J; junction bases left unmatched: 7. The CDR3 spans 14 residues. Germline V lookup: CDR1 MDHEN, CDR2 SYDVKM. The CDR3, as DNA: TGTGCCAGCACTCTAGCGGGAGGGTTGTGCGAGCAGTACTTC. This codes for CASTLAGGLCEQYF.

The chain uses TRBV28 and TRBJ1-1; D perhaps matches TRBD1 (5 bases). Germline CDR1 reads MDHEN; CDR2 reads SYDVKM. CDR3 size: 13 residues. Trimming took 2 bases from V and 11 from J, leaving 15 bases between them. The CDR3 DNA is TGTGCCAGCAGTTTAAGGACACTGGTGTTTGCTTTCTTT. Its protein product is CASSLRTLVFAFF.

V and J are TRBV29-1 and TRBJ1-3; no reliable D call. The CDR3 consists of 13 residues. V was clipped by 3 bases and J by 0 bases, with 6 bases between them. Germline loops: CDR1 SQVTM, CDR2 ANQGSEA. CDR3 coding DNA: TGCAGCGTTGAGGGCCCCTCTGGAAACACCATATATTTT. Translating it yields CSVEGPSGNTIYF.

The chain joins TRBV6-1 to TRBJ2-1; TRBD2 matches 7 bases. V lost 1 base to trimming and J lost 12 bases; unmatched junction nucleotides: 15. CDR3 size: 16 residues. Germline V gene sequence: CDR1 MNHNS, CDR2 SASEGT. For the CDR3, the DNA is TGTGCCAGCAGTGAAGTAGGGAGACTAGCCTCGTTCGGGCAGTTCTTC. This translates into CASSEVGRLASFGQFF.

The rearrangement links TRBV2 to TRBJ2-7, with TRBD1 as a possible D gene (5 bases). This CDR3 contains 14 residues. CDR1 is SNHLY and CDR2 is FYNNEI in the germline V gene. The ends were cut back, 1 base at V and 3 bases at J, with 10 bases in the middle. In DNA, the CDR3 is TGTGCCAGCAGTGAAGGCCAGGGTTTCTACGAGCAGTACTTC. It encodes CASSEGQGFYEQYF.

The genes are TRBV7-8 and TRBJ2-3; D unclear. The ends were cut back, 1 base at V and 0 bases at J, with 5 bases in the middle. This CDR3 region has 14 residues. Germline V CDR1 and CDR2: SGHVS, FQNEAQ. The DNA of the CDR3 is TGTGCCAGCAGCTTAGGCAGAAGCACAGATACGCAGTATTTT. It is translated as CASSLGRSTDTQYF.

This chain joins TRBV12-5 and TRBJ2-7, with 9 bases matching TRBD1. The junction had 3 bases not matched to a gene; V was cut back by 3 bases and J by 0 bases. The CDR3 is 15 residues long. Per the germline V gene, CDR1 is LGHNT and CDR2 is FRNRAP. In nucleotides, the CDR3 is TGTGCTAGTGGTTTCGGGACAGGGAGCTCCTACGAGCAGTACTTC. Residues: CASGFGTGSSYEQYF.

The V and J genes are TRBV2 and TRBJ2-6; perhaps TRBD1 as D (7 bases). Germline assignment: CDR1 SNHLY and CDR2 FYNNEI. The V gene lost 7 bases and the J gene lost 1 base, with 20 bases spanning the gap. This CDR3 has 18 residues. This chain's CDR3 is CASNPPQGTGSGANVLTF. The CDR3, as DNA: TGTGCCAGCAATCCCCCACAGGGGACTGGGTCTGGGGCCAACGTCCTGACTTTC.

The CDR3 loop is CASTPDRGLGYTF. The CDR3 DNA is TGTGCCAGCACCCCCGACAGGGGTCTTGGCTACACCTTC. The chain employs TRBV14 and TRBJ1-2; 8 bases agree with TRBD1. J was trimmed by 7 bases and V by 7 bases; bases with no gene match: 8. The V gene's germline CDR1 is SGHDN and CDR2 FVKESK. The CDR3 contains 13 residues.

The chain recombines TRBV28 with TRBJ2-7, with no clear D. The CDR3 contains 13 residues. V lost 2 bases and J lost 2, with 7 bases in between. Germline V CDR1 and CDR2: MDHEN, SYDVKM. The CDR3 region is CASSLGRAYEQYF. The CDR3, as DNA: TGTGCCAGCAGTTTAGGTCGGGCCTACGAGCAGTACTTC.

This clone came up a few times. The V and J genes are TRBV6-6 and TRBJ2-7, with D tentatively TRBD2 (6 bases). V dropped 6 bases and J dropped 6 bases, with 15 bases sitting between them. The CDR3 runs to 13 residues. Per germline, CDR1 MNHNY and CDR2 SVGAGI (reference sequence). DNA of the CDR3: TGTGCCAGCAGCTACCGCGGGGACTTCGAGCAGTACTTC. Protein product: CASSYRGDFEQYF.

The chain carries TRBV7-2 and TRBJ2-2; 7 bases line up with TRBD2. The length of the CDR3 is 17 residues. V lost 5 bases and J lost 5; bases outside the gene matches: 14. Germline V gives CDR1 SGHTA, CDR2 FQGNSA. CDR3 in amino acids: CASSRDGLGGGTGELFF. In nucleotides, the CDR3 is TGTGCCAGCAGCCGGGATGGACTAGGTGGTGGTACCGGGGAGCTGTTTTTT.

The V gene is TRBV7-6, the J gene TRBJ2-1, with 14 bases aligning to TRBD2. CDR3 length: 15 amino acids. The germline CDR1 and CDR2 sequences are SGHVS and FNYEAQ. V gave up 7 bases and J gave up 9 bases; unmatched junction bases: 8. In DNA form, the CDR3 reads TGTGCCAGCACCTTCGGGACTAGCGGGGGCGGTGAGCAGTTCTTC. Its translation: CASTFGTSGGGEQFF.

This clone was counted only a few times. The rearrangement joins TRBV11-1 to TRBJ1-1; possibly TRBD1 for D (6 bases). Germline V CDR1 and CDR2: SGHAT, FQDESV (reference sequence). This CDR3 has 11 amino acids. V was cut by 5 bases and J by 8 bases, with 9 bases left in between. The chain's CDR3 is CASSPGHEAFF. CDR3 nucleotide sequence: TGTGCCAGCAGCCCGGGACACGAAGCTTTCTTT.

The count of this clone is one. The chain employs TRBV28 and TRBJ2-1, with a weak D call TRBD2 (6 bases). The CDR3 is made up of 16 amino acids. The germline V and J ends were trimmed by 2 bases and 0 bases, with 11 bases remaining between them. CDR1 MDHEN and CDR2 SYDVKM come from the germline V gene. CDR3 sequence: CASSLGGAGSYNEQFF. The CDR3 coding sequence is TGTGCCAGCAGTTTAGGAGGGGCAGGCTCCTACAATGAGCAGTTCTTC.

The chain carries TRBV4-2 and TRBJ2-7; TRBD1 matches at 10 bases. Germline V gene data show CDR1 as LGHNA and CDR2 as YNFKEQ. This CDR3 contains 16 residues. V dropped 1 base and J dropped 4; count of bases not matched to a gene: 7. The DNA for the CDR3 is TGTGCCAGCAGCCAAGCTAGGGGGACAGGGGTATACGAGCAGTACTTC. Its protein product is CASSQARGTGVYEQYF.

The CDR3 region has the DNA TGTGCCAGCAGCCTCGGGACAGGGGAAGGCTACACCTTC. Its translation: CASSLGTGEGYTF. V is TRBV4-2 and J is TRBJ1-2; 10 nucleotides line up with TRBD1. The CDR3 contains 13 residues. V lost 4 bases to trimming and J lost 8 bases; unmatched junction nucleotides: 4. Germline CDR1 LGHNA, CDR2 YNFKEQ.